Listed here are 2 T cell receptor beta chains from one sample, sequenced in a study of blood T cell repertoires in COVID-19. Clones were read by immunoSEQ multiplex PCR, and TCRdb kept only the in-frame ones, dropping some. The data contain a few hundred thousand clones, 85% of them singletons. Input material: peripheral blood. Every receptor here comes from a man aged 45-65 years with active or convalescent COVID-19.

The gene calls are TRBV4-2 and TRBJ2-7; unclear D gene. This CDR3 spans 14 amino acids. The germline V and J ends were trimmed by 0 bases and 5 bases, with 11 bases remaining between them. Germline V lookup: CDR1 LGHNA, CDR2 YNFKEQ. Here the CDR3 reads CASSQDLEPDEQYF. CDR3 coding DNA: TGTGCCAGCAGCCAAGATTTAGAACCGGACGAGCAGTACTTC.

The CDR3 region has the DNA TGTGCCTTCTCTTCCGGGAGGGCAACCGAGCAGTACTTC. It encodes CAFSSGRATEQYF. This sequence joins TRBV30 and TRBJ2-7; 8 nucleotides match TRBD2. Per germline, CDR1 GTSNPN and CDR2 SVGIG (reference sequence). The CDR3 consists of 13 residues. V trimming: 7 bases; J trimming: 6 bases; junction bases outside the gene matches: 11.